The 14 T cell receptor beta chains below were found in one sample sequenced in a study of cytomegalovirus exposure and HLA in healthy donors. The PCR was carried out with 60 Vbeta primers and 13 Jbeta primers. The assay was immunoSEQ multiplex PCR, and TCRdb's table has in-frame clones only and misses some. The repertoire holds some 220,000 clones, with over 75% as singletons. Specimen: PBMCs. The source is a boy younger than 18 in good health and CMV-seronegative.

The chain recombines TRBV13 with TRBJ2-7; TRBD2 aligns across 8 bases. The V segment lost 5 bases and the J segment 6 bases; nucleotides outside the gene matches: 9. The CDR3 totals 14 residues. Per the germline V gene, CDR1 is PRHDT and CDR2 is FYEKMQ (reference sequence). For the CDR3, the DNA is TGTGCCAGCAGCCCGGGGACTAGGGGCTCCGAGCAGTACTTC. Translation gives CASSPGTRGSEQYF.

The chain recombines TRBV5-1 with TRBJ1-4, with TRBD1 matching over 7 bases. The CDR3 has 15 amino acids. Germline CDR1 reads SGHRS; CDR2 reads YFSETQ. Trimming took 5 bases from V and 7 from J; bases not matched to a gene: 11. CDR3 amino acids: CASSLFTGETEKLFF. The CDR3 nucleotides are TGCGCCAGCAGTCTATTTACAGGGGAGACTGAAAAACTGTTTTTT.

CDR3 residues: CASSRDRGSDTQYF. The CDR3 DNA is TGTGCCAGCAGTCGGGACAGGGGATCAGATACGCAGTATTTT. The chain joins TRBV6-1 to TRBJ2-3; TRBD1 aligns across 10 bases. CDR3 length: 14 amino acids. V was pared by 5 bases and J by 4 bases, with 3 bases of the junction left unmatched. Germline V lookup: CDR1 MNHNS, CDR2 SASEGT.

This rearrangement joins TRBV6-1 to TRBJ2-5, with a possible D match to TRBD2 (6 bases). Near its end, the DNA agrees better with TRBJ2-7, so the J call may be wrong. Germline V gene data show CDR1 as MNHNS and CDR2 as SASEGT. This CDR3 contains 15 residues. The CDR3 here is CASSEALRGTYEQYF. The CDR3 DNA is TGTGCCAGCAGTGAAGCGCTCCGGGGGACCTACGAGCAGTACTTC.

The rearrangement links TRBV29-1 to TRBJ1-2; D gene uncertain. This CDR3 region has 9 residues. V gave up 3 bases and J gave up 7 bases, with 3 bases separating them. Germline CDR1 and CDR2: SQVTM and ANQGSEA. In nucleotides, the CDR3 is TGCAGCGTTGACGGTGGCTACACCTTC. Translated, it gives CSVDGGYTF.

V and J are TRBV2 and TRBJ1-2; D is possibly TRBD1 (6 bases). Trimming stripped 8 bases from V and 8 bases from J, with 21 bases between. The germline CDR1 and CDR2 sequences are SNHLY and FYNNEI. The CDR3 is 14 residues long. The CDR3 protein is CASRDITSTSGYTF. As DNA, the CDR3 is TGTGCCAGCCGGGACATCACATCGACTTCGGGCTACACCTTC.

CDR3 nucleotide sequence: TGTGCCAGCAGGTCAGGGGTCTCTGGAAACACCATATATTTT. Its protein is CASRSGVSGNTIYF. The V gene is TRBV6-5, the J gene TRBJ1-3, with D possibly being TRBD1 (6 bases). CDR3 size: 14 residues. Trimming left V 6 bases short and J 0 bases short, with 9 bases between. Germline V gives CDR1 MNHEY, CDR2 SVGAGI.

This rearrangement joins TRBV27 to TRBJ2-7; a possible D gene is TRBD1 (5 bases). CDR1 MNHEY and CDR2 SMNVEV come from the germline V gene (reference sequence). V dropped 4 bases and J dropped 2 bases, with 15 bases sitting between them. This CDR3 has 15 amino acids. CDR3 residues: CASSSVTVRAYEQYF. In DNA form, the CDR3 reads TGTGCCAGCAGTTCCGTGACAGTACGAGCCTACGAGCAGTACTTC.

This chain connects TRBV7-2 to TRBJ2-1; a weak D match, TRBD1 (6 bases). V lost 0 bases and J lost 4, with 10 bases in between. This CDR3 region has 15 residues. Per the germline V gene, CDR1 is SGHTA and CDR2 is FQGNSA. This CDR3 reads CASSLAVGAYNEQFF. DNA of the CDR3: TGTGCCAGCAGCTTAGCAGTGGGGGCGTACAATGAGCAGTTCTTC.

On this clone itself: This specimen includes other DNA sequences encoding the same CDR3. The rearrangement uses TRBV6-4 and TRBJ2-3, with TRBD2 matching over 9 bases. V lost 0 bases to trimming and J lost 4 bases; unmatched junction nucleotides: 2. CDR1 and CDR2 from the germline V gene are MRHNA and SNTAGT. The CDR3 is made up of 15 amino acids. The CDR3 region is CASSDSGGGADTQYF. CDR3 bases: TGTGCCAGCAGTGACTCTGGCGGGGGGGCAGATACGCAGTATTTT.

In nucleotides, the CDR3 is TGTGCCAGCAGTCACCGGGGTAATTATGACGAGCAGTACTTC. It yields the protein CASSHRGNYDEQYF. This sequence joins TRBV6-1 and TRBJ2-7, with D maybe TRBD2 (5 bases). There are 14 residues in the CDR3. The V end lost 5 bases, the J end lost 5 bases, and 16 bases lay between the germline ends. Germline V gene sequence: CDR1 MNHNS, CDR2 SASEGT.

This sequence joins TRBV2 and TRBJ1-5, with D possibly matching TRBD1 (6 bases). Germline CDR1 and CDR2: SNHLY and FYNNEI. There are 15 residues in the CDR3. V was clipped by 7 bases and J by 0 bases, with 13 bases between them. CDR3 DNA sequence: TGTGCCAGCATTCTGGACAGACTTAGCAATCAGCCCCAGCATTTT. Amino acids: CASILDRLSNQPQHF.

The rearrangement joins TRBV7-9 to TRBJ2-1; 10 nucleotides line up with TRBD2. This CDR3 spans 16 amino acids. Per the germline V gene, CDR1 is SEHNR and CDR2 is FQNEAQ (reference sequence). After removal of 6 bases from V and 5 bases from J, the junction contained 10 bases not matched to a gene. CDR3 residues: CASSRPGLAENNEQFF. CDR3 DNA: TGTGCCAGCAGTCGCCCCGGACTAGCGGAAAACAATGAGCAGTTCTTC.

This sequence joins TRBV18 and TRBJ1-1; no clear D gene. Deletions cut 8 bases from V and 2 bases from J, with 6 bases between. Germline CDR1 KGHSH, CDR2 LQKENI. This CDR3 is 11 amino acids long. In nucleotides, the CDR3 is TGTGCCAGCGCTAGTAACACTGAAGCTTTCTTT. Protein: CASASNTEAFF.